These 25 T cell receptor beta chains originate from one sample sequenced in a study of PD-1 blockade in classical Hodgkin lymphoma. Sequencing was performed with immunoSEQ multiplex PCR; in TCRdb, only in-frame clones are kept and a portion is missing. The sample lists roughly 4,200 clones, roughly four fifths seen once, with roughly 13% in the top ten. The time point: newly diagnosed, previously untreated cHL patient sample. Through magnetic negative selection, CD8+ T cells were separated from PBMCs that had been thawed. The sequencing sample was made of CD8+ T cells from blood. The receptors shown here come from a human donor with classical Hodgkin lymphoma.

The CDR3 here is CAISGTGGVAGTYEQYF. The CDR3 DNA reads as TGTGCCATCAGTGGAACGGGGGGCGTAGCGGGGACCTACGAGCAGTACTTC. The chain recombines TRBV10-3 with TRBJ2-7; TRBD2 aligns across 8 bases. J gave up 2 bases and V 4 bases, and 13 bases lay outside the gene matches. Looked up from germline, CDR1 is ENHRY and CDR2 is SYGVKD. This CDR3 contains 17 residues.

The CDR3 sequence is CASSLGSSYEQYF. DNA of the CDR3: TGTGCCAGCAGTCTTGGTTCGTCCTACGAGCAGTACTTC. The V gene is TRBV6-5, the J gene TRBJ2-7; unclear D gene. Trimming left V 5 bases short and J 1 base short, with 9 bases between. The CDR3 consists of 13 residues. Germline V gene data show CDR1 as MNHEY and CDR2 as SVGAGI.

The chain has TRBV5-4 and TRBJ2-5; D unclear. There are 15 residues in the CDR3. Trimming removed 1 base from V and 2 bases from J, with 12 bases in between. The germline V gene has CDR1 SGHNT and CDR2 YYREEE (reference sequence). The CDR3 DNA reads as TGTGCCAGCAGCTTGTATCGGGTTTCACAAGAGACCCAGTACTTC. It yields the protein CASSLYRVSQETQYF.

The chain is built from TRBV28 and TRBJ1-1; 10 bases line up with TRBD1. V gave up 5 bases and J gave up 4 bases; unmatched junction bases: 4. The CDR3 runs 14 residues. CDR1 is MDHEN, CDR2 SYDVKM, per germline. CDR3 amino acids: CASSTGQGSTEAFF. The DNA of the CDR3 is TGTGCCAGCAGTACGGGACAGGGGAGCACTGAAGCTTTCTTT.

This chain connects TRBV19 to TRBJ1-5; 7 bases align to TRBD1. Trimming took 9 bases from V and 3 from J; bases not matched to a gene: 8. CDR1 and CDR2 from the germline V gene are LNHDA and SQIVND (reference sequence). CDR3 length: 14 residues. The CDR3 DNA is TGTGCCAGCTCGACAGGGCCCCACAATCAGCCCCAGCATTTT. Its protein is CASSTGPHNQPQHF.

V is TRBV6-5 and J is TRBJ1-5, with D perhaps matching TRBD1 (5 bases). Trimming stripped 5 bases from V and 4 bases from J, with 12 bases between. This CDR3 comprises 14 residues. Germline V gene data show CDR1 as MNHEY and CDR2 as SVGAGI. The chain's CDR3 is CASSPGGANQPQHF. The CDR3 region has the DNA TGTGCCAGCAGTCCAGGAGGGGCAAATCAGCCCCAGCATTTT.

V is TRBV28 and J is TRBJ1-2; perhaps TRBD1 as D (6 bases). This CDR3 has 15 residues. Germline loops: CDR1 MDHEN, CDR2 SYDVKM. V lost 3 bases to trimming and J lost 4 bases, with 15 bases between them. DNA of the CDR3: TGTGCCAGCAGTTTCGGCACAGGGAGGCGCTATGGCTACACCTTC. Encoded protein: CASSFGTGRRYGYTF.

DNA for the CDR3: TGTGCCAGCAGCGCGGGGTACAGGGTTGGCGGTGGAAAACTGTTTTTT. Its translation is CASSAGYRVGGGKLFF. The chain carries TRBV9 and TRBJ1-4; weak D call: TRBD1 (6 bases). Trimming stripped 3 bases from V and 10 bases from J, with 22 bases between. Germline V CDR1 and CDR2: SGDLS, YYNGEE. The CDR3 extends over 16 amino acids.

J is TRBJ2-1 and V is TRBV4-1, with D perhaps matching TRBD1 (5 bases). This CDR3 contains 15 residues. Germline V gene sequence: CDR1 MGHRA, CDR2 YSYEKL. V lost 0 bases to trimming and J lost 5 bases, with 11 bases between them. In DNA form, the CDR3 reads TGCGCCAGCAGCCAAGATTTGGGCAGGGACAATGAGCAGTTCTTC. Its translation: CASSQDLGRDNEQFF.

The chain uses TRBV7-2 and TRBJ1-5; the D gene is possibly TRBD1 (5 bases). V was shortened by 2 bases and J by 4 bases, with 9 bases between the two germline ends. This CDR3 is 14 amino acids long. Per the germline V gene, CDR1 is SGHTA and CDR2 is FQGNSA. The CDR3 region has the DNA TGTGCCAGCAGCTTAAGGGGCAGGAATCAGCCCCAGCATTTT. This gives the protein CASSLRGRNQPQHF.

The genes are TRBV7-2 and TRBJ2-5; D is possibly TRBD2 (5 bases). The J call may be incorrect, as the DNA end agrees better with TRBJ2-7. The CDR3 runs to 14 residues. Germline CDR1 is SGHTA and CDR2 is FQGNSA. Written as DNA, the CDR3 is TGTGCCAGCAGCTTAGACGGGGAAAGCTACGAGCAGTACTTC. Translation: CASSLDGESYEQYF.

This clone was counted between two and nine times. The V and J genes are TRBV7-6 and TRBJ2-3; maybe TRBD2 (7 bases). Germline loops: CDR1 SGHVS, CDR2 FNYEAQ. This CDR3 has 18 residues. Trimming left V 1 base short and J 1 base short, with 18 bases between. The chain's CDR3 is CASSLVRGRAAGTDTQYF. CDR3 DNA: TGTGCCAGCAGCTTAGTGAGGGGGAGGGCCGCTGGCACAGATACGCAGTATTTT.

This clone was observed a handful of times. This rearrangement joins TRBV7-9 to TRBJ1-2, with a weak D call TRBD1 (5 bases). The CDR3 runs 15 residues. V was pared by 1 base and J by 1 base, with 10 bases between. Germline-derived CDR1 and CDR2 are SEHNR and FQNEAQ (reference sequence). The CDR3 loop is CASSLETTVNYGYTF. The DNA of the CDR3 is TGTGCCAGCAGCTTAGAAACGACAGTTAACTATGGCTACACCTTC.

The gene calls are TRBV28 and TRBJ2-3; the D gene is possibly TRBD1 (6 bases). This CDR3 comprises 15 residues. Trimming took 5 bases from V and 2 from J, leaving 14 bases between them. Germline CDR1 reads MDHEN; CDR2 reads SYDVKM. Here the CDR3 DNA reads TGTGCCAGCAGTGTACAGGGCCGACTCACAGATACGCAGTATTTT. This translates into CASSVQGRLTDTQYF.

The chain combines TRBV19 with TRBJ1-1; D gene uncertain. CDR1 and CDR2 (germline): LNHDA, SQIVND (reference sequence). Trimming left V 0 bases short and J 0 bases short, with 8 bases between. CDR3 length equals 15 residues. The CDR3 is CASSIDRFMNTEAFF. The DNA of the CDR3 is TGTGCCAGTAGTATAGATCGGTTCATGAACACTGAAGCTTTCTTT.

J is TRBJ2-7 and V is TRBV14, with 10 nucleotides matching TRBD1. V trimming: 3 bases; J trimming: 5 bases; junction bases outside the gene matches: 4. There are 14 residues in the CDR3. The germline V gene has CDR1 SGHDN and CDR2 FVKESK. The CDR3 DNA reads TGTGCCAGCAGCCACACCGGGACAGGGGACGAGCAGTACTTC. Translation: CASSHTGTGDEQYF.

The chain is built from TRBV19 and TRBJ2-7; perhaps TRBD1 as D (6 bases). CDR1 and CDR2 from the germline V gene are LNHDA and SQIVND (reference sequence). Trimming took off 1 base at V and 2 bases at J, with 9 bases between the two ends. The CDR3 is 14 amino acids. CDR3 bases: TGTGCCAGTAGTATAGTGGGGACACCCTACGAGCAGTACTTC. It encodes CASSIVGTPYEQYF.

This clone was seen a single time. The V call is TRBV7-2, the J call TRBJ2-7; 12 nucleotides line up with TRBD2. CDR3 length: 15 residues. CDR1 and CDR2 from the germline V gene are SGHTA and FQGNSA. Trimming removed 5 bases from V and 6 bases from J; junction bases left unmatched: 8. This chain's CDR3 is CASSARLAGALEQYF. CDR3 DNA: TGTGCCAGCAGCGCAAGACTAGCGGGAGCTCTCGAGCAGTACTTC.

This clone occurred once. The chain employs TRBV10-2 and TRBJ2-7; D is possibly TRBD1 or TRBD2 (6 bases each). Trimming left V 6 bases short and J 5 bases short, with 17 bases between. The CDR3 is 14 residues long. Looked up from germline, CDR1 is WSHSY and CDR2 is SAAADI. DNA for the CDR3: TGCGCCAGCAGCGGACGGGGGCTGGCCCACGAGCAGTACTTC. This gives the protein CASSGRGLAHEQYF.

The rearrangement uses TRBV4-1 and TRBJ2-7; TRBD1 matches at 11 bases. This CDR3 is 16 amino acids long. Germline loops: CDR1 MGHRA, CDR2 YSYEKL. With 3 bases clipped from V and 0 bases from J, the junction kept 4 bases outside the gene matches. CDR3 bases: TGCGCCAGCAGCCAGCAGGGACAGGGGGGCTCCTACGAGCAGTACTTC. It is translated as CASSQQGQGGSYEQYF.

This clone is labeled large (0.1 to 1%). The V gene is TRBV29-1, the J gene TRBJ1-1; D is ambiguous. CDR3 length: 15 amino acids. Germline V CDR1 and CDR2: SQVTM, ANQGSEA. The germline V and J ends were trimmed by 5 bases and 0 bases, with 16 bases remaining between them. In DNA, the CDR3 is TGCAGCGTTATGACGGCGGAGGGCATGAACACTGAAGCTTTCTTT. Translating gives CSVMTAEGMNTEAFF.

The chain uses TRBV30 and TRBJ1-2; 9 bases agree with TRBD1. Germline CDR1 reads GTSNPN; CDR2 reads SVGIG (reference sequence). Trimming cost V 2 bases and J 8 bases; bases outside gene matches: 9. This CDR3 contains 14 residues. The CDR3 DNA reads as TGTGCCTGGAGTCCAAAACAGGGGGCGCGGGGCTACACCTTC. The encoded protein is CAWSPKQGARGYTF.

CDR3 sequence reads: CASSQDYKGLDEQFF. CDR3 DNA sequence: TGCGCCAGCAGCCAAGATTATAAGGGCTTGGATGAGCAGTTCTTC. V usage is TRBV4-3 and J usage is TRBJ2-1; D is undetermined. Germline CDR1 is LGHNA and CDR2 is YSLEER. Trimming stripped 0 bases from V and 8 bases from J, with 14 bases between. This CDR3 region has 15 residues.

As to this clone: Its ends do not fully match the called genes, so a read error is possible. This chain joins TRBV7-9 and TRBJ2-7; no definite D call. The CDR3 sequence is 14 residues long. CDR1 and CDR2 from the germline V gene are SEHNR and FQNEAQ (reference sequence). Here the CDR3 reads CVSSFSDLINEQYF. CDR3 nucleotides: TGTGTCAGCAGCTTCAGTGACCTTATCAACGAGCAGTACTTC.

The chain has TRBV9 and TRBJ1-3; 7 nucleotides align to TRBD1. The CDR3 totals 15 residues. V was pared by 3 bases and J by 0 bases, with 3 bases of the junction left unmatched. The V gene's germline CDR1 is SGDLS and CDR2 YYNGEE. This chain's CDR3 is CASSAQGSSGNTIYF. The CDR3 region has the DNA TGTGCCAGCAGCGCACAGGGGAGCTCTGGAAACACCATATATTTT.